The source of this TCR beta chain is a study of shared clonotypes between healthy human individuals. Study conclusions and caveats: Four donors had around 5.2% of their naive CD4 clonotypes in common.

Measured with immunoSEQ multiplex PCR; TCRdb has only the in-frame clones, and not every one. Seen here are some 2,100,000 clones, more than 90% observed once, and the top ten hold over 0.1%. Germline-derived CDR1 and CDR2 are MGHRA and YSYEKL. Losses at the gene ends were 4 bases for V and 1 base for J; bases not matched to a gene: 10. CDR3 length: 17 residues. This clone was observed once. The antigen is unknown. Sequencing was performed on naive CD4+ T cells sorted from blood. Documented subset: CD45RA+ positively selected. This clonotype originated in a man younger than 30 in good health. V is TRBV4-1 and J is TRBJ2-5; TRBD1 matches at 9 bases. CDR3: CASSPGQGMEVQETQYF. CDR3 DNA: TGCGCCAGCAGCCCAGGACAGGGGATGGAGGTCCAAGAGACCCAGTACTTC.